This T cell receptor beta chain came from a study of human T cells and chemical hapten exposure. Study-wide findings and caveats: DPC sensitization left the count of TCRs above 1 in 1000 unchanged.

In this sample, this clonotype turned up many times. The antigen is unknown. Germline-derived CDR1 and CDR2 are MNHEY and SVGEGT. This CDR3 contains 13 residues. The V end was cut by 7 bases, the J end by 0 bases, with 9 bases between. Single cDNA molecules in the library carried unique molecular identifiers attached during preparation. TCRdb re-called the 5' RACE reads through MiXCR, storing one row per CDR3 protein. The top ten clones hold over 1.1% of a sample with 130,000 or so distinct CDR3 sequences, 4.1% of them seen once. Researchers extracted total RNA from unfractionated whole blood. The chain employs TRBV6-2 or TRBV6-3 and TRBJ1-1, with a weak D call TRBD1 (6 bases). The source is a female donor in good health. Here the CDR3 DNA reads TGTGCCAGCAAGCACAGGGTGAACACTGAAGCTTTCTTT. Amino acid sequence: CASKHRVNTEAFF.